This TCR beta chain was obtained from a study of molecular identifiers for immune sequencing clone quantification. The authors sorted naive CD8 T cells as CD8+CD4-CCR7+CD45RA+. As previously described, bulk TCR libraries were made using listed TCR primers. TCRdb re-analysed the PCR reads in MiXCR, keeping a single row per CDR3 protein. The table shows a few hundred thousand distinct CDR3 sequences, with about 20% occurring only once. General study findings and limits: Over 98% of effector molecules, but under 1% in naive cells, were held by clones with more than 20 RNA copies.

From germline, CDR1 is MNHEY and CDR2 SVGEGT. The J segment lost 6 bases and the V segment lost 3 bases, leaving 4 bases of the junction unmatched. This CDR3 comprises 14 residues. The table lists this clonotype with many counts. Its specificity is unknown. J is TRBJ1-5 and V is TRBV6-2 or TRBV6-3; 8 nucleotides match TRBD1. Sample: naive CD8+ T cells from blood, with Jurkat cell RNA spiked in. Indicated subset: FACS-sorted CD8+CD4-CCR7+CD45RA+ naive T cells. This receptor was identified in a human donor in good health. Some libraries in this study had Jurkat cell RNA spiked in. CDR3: CASSYLQGVQPQHF. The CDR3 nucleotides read TGTGCCAGCAGTTATTTACAGGGGGTTCAGCCCCAGCATTTT.